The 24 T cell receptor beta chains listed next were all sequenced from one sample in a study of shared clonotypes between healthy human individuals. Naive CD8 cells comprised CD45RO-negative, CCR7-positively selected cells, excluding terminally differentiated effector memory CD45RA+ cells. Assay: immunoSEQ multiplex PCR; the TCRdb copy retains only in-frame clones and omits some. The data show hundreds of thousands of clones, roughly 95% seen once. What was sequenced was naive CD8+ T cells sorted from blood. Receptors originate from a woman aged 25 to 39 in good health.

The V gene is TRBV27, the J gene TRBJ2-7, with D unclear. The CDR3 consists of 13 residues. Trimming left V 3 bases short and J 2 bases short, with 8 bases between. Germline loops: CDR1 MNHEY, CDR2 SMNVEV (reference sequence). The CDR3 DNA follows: TGTGCCAGCAGTTTTGACGGCCCCTACGAGCAGTACTTC. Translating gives CASSFDGPYEQYF.

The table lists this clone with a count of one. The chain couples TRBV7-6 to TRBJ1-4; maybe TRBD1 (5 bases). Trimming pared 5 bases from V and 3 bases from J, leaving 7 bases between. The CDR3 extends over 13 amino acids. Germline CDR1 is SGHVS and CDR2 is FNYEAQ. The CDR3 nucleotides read TGTGCCAGCAGCCAGACAGCTAATGAAAAACTGTTTTTT. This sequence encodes CASSQTANEKLFF.

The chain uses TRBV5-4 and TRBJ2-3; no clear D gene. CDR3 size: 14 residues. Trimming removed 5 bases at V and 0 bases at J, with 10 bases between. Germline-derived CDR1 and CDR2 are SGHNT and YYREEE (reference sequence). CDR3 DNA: TGTGCCAGCAGTGGAGAGAAAAGCACAGATACGCAGTATTTT. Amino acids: CASSGEKSTDTQYF.

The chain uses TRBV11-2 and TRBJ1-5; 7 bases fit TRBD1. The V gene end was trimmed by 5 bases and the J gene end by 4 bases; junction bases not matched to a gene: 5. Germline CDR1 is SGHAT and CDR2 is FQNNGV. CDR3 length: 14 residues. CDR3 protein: CASSEGQSNQPQHF. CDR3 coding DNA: TGTGCCAGCAGCGAGGGACAGTCAAATCAGCCCCAGCATTTT.

CDR3 loop: CATSISWTDNEQFF. CDR3 DNA sequence: TGTGCCACCAGCATATCCTGGACGGACAATGAGCAGTTCTTC. V usage is TRBV15 and J usage is TRBJ2-1; D remains unclear. Trimming left V 4 bases short and J 5 bases short, with 12 bases between. This CDR3 spans 14 amino acids. Germline V gives CDR1 LNHNV, CDR2 YYDKDF (reference sequence).

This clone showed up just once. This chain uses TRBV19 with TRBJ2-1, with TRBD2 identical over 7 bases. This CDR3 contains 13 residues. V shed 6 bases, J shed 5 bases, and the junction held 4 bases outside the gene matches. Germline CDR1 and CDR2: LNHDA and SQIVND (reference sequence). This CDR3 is CASRSGIHNEQFF. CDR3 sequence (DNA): TGTGCCAGTAGAAGCGGGATACACAATGAGCAGTTCTTC.

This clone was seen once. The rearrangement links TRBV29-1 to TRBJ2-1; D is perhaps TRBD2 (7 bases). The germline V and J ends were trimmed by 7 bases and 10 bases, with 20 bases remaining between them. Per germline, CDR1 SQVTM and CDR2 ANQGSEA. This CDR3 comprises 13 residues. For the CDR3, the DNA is TGCAGCGGGAAGGGGGGGCTCGGTCCAGAGCAGTTCTTC. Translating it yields CSGKGGLGPEQFF.

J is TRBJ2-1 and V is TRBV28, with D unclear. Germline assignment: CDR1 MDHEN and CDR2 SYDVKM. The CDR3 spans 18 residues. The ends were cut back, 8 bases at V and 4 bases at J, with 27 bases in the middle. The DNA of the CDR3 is TGTGCCAGCTCCTGGCCCCTACCGGGTGGTGTGGAGTACAATGAGCAGTTCTTC. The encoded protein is CASSWPLPGGVEYNEQFF.

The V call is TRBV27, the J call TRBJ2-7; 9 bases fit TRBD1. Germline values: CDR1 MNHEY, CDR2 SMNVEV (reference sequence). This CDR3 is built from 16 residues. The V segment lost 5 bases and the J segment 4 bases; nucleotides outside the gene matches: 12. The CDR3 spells CASSLRPGQGLYEQYF. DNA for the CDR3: TGTGCCAGCAGTCTCCGCCCGGGACAGGGTTTATACGAGCAGTACTTC.

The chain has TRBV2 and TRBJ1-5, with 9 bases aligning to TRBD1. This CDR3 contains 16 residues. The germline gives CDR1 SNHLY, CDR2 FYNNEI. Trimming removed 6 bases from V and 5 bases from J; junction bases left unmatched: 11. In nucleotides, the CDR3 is TGTGCCAGCAGACCGACAGGGGGGTTGTTCGATCAGCCCCAGCATTTT. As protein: CASRPTGGLFDQPQHF.

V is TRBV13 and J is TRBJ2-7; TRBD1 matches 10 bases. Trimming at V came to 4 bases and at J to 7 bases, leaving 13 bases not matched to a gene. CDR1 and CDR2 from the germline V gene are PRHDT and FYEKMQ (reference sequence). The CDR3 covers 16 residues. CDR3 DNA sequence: TGTGCCAGCAGCTCCTACAAACGACAGGGGGCACGGGAGCAGTACTTC. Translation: CASSSYKRQGAREQYF.

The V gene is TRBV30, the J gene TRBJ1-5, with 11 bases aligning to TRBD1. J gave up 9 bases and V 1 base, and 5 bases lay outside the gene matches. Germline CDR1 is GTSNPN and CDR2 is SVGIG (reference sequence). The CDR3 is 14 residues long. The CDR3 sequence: CAWSAGQGARPQHF. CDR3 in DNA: TGTGCCTGGAGTGCCGGACAGGGGGCTAGGCCCCAGCATTTT.

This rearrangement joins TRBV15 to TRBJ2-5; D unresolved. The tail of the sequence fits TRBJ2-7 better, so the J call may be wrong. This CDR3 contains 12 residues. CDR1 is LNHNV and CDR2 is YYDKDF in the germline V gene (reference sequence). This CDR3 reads CATSVLGSEQYF. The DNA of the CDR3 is TGTGCCACCAGCGTCCTCGGGTCCGAGCAGTACTTC.

The CDR3 here is CASSLGLEQYF. CDR3 bases: TGTGCCAGCAGCTTGGGTTTGGAGCAGTACTTC. The V gene is TRBV5-6, the J gene TRBJ2-7; D is uncertain. The CDR3 extends over 11 amino acids. The germline V gene encodes CDR1 SGHDT and CDR2 YYEEEE. V was trimmed by 0 bases and J by 7 bases, leaving 5 bases between them.

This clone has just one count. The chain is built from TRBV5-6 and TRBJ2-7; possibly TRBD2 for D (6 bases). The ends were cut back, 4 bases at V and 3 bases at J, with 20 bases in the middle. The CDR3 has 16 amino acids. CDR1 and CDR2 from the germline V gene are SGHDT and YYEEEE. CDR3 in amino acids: CASSTRDGSTSYEQYF. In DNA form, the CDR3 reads TGTGCCAGCAGCACAAGGGACGGCTCGACTAGCTACGAGCAGTACTTC.

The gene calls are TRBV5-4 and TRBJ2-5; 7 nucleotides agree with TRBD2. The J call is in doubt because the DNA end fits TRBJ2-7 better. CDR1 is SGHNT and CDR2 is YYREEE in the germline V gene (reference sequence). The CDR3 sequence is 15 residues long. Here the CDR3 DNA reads TGTGCCAGCAGCTCGTACGGGGGGTCGGCCTACGAGCAGTACTTC. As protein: CASSSYGGSAYEQYF.

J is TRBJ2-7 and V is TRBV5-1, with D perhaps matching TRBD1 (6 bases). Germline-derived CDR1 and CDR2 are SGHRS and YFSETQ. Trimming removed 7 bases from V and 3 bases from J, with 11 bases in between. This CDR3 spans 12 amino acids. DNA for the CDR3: TGCGCCAGCGCTACAGGGCTCTACGAGCAGTACTTC. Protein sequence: CASATGLYEQYF.

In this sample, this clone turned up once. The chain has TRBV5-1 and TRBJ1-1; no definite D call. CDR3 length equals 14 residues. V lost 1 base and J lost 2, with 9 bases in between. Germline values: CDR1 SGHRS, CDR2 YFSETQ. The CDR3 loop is CASSLRRTNTEAFF. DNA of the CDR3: TGCGCCAGCAGCTTGCGCAGGACCAACACTGAAGCTTTCTTT.

Written as DNA, the CDR3 is TGTGCCAGTAGTCCGGGACTTATGGTCTACGAGCAGTACTTC. Protein product: CASSPGLMVYEQYF. V is TRBV19 and J is TRBJ2-7; TRBD2 might be the D (6 bases). The CDR3 loop spans 14 amino acids. Germline loops: CDR1 LNHDA, CDR2 SQIVND (reference sequence). V lost 5 bases and J 3 bases, leaving 14 bases between the germline ends.

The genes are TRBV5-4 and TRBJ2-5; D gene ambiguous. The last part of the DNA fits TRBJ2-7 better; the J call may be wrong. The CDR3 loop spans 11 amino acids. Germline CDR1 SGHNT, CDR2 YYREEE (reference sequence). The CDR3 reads CASSSNYEQYF. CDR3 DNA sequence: TGTGCCAGCAGCTCGAACTACGAGCAGTACTTC.

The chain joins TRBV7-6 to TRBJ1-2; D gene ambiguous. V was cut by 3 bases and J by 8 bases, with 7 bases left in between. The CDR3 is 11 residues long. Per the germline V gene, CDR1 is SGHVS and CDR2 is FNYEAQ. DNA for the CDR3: TGTGCCAGCAGCTTCGGTAGGGGCTACACCTTC. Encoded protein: CASSFGRGYTF.

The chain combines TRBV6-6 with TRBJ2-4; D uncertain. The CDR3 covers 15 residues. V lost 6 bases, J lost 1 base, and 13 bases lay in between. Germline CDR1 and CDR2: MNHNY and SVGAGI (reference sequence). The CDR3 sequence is CASRLLLRAKNIQYF. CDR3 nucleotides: TGTGCCAGCAGGCTCCTTCTCAGGGCCAAAAACATTCAGTACTTC.

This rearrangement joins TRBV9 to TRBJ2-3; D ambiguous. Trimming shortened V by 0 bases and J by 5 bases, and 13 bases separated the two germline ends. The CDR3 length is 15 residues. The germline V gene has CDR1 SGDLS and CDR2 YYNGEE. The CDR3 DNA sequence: TGTGCCAGCAGCGTAGGTGGGATACTCTTAGATACGCAGTATTTT. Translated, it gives CASSVGGILLDTQYF.

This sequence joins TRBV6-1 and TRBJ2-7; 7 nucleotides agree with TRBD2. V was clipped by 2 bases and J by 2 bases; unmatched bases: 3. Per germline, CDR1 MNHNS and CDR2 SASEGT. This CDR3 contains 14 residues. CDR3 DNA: TGTGCCAGCAGTGAATGGGGGGGAACCTACGAGCAGTACTTC. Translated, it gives CASSEWGGTYEQYF.